This TCR beta chain was recorded in a study of response to subunit inactivated influenza vaccine. General study results and limits: Authors proposed each seasonal influenza vaccination draws in few new T cells.

Via MiXCR, TCRdb re-called the RT-PCR reads, giving one row per CDR3 protein. Of around 850,000 distinct CDR3 sequences listed, approximately 17% are singletons. This clonotype showed up many times. The antigen is undetermined. This specimen consisted of PBMCs from blood, obtained 5 days after vaccination. This TCR derives from a man aged 45-65 years who received an inactivated influenza vaccine.

The CDR3 is CSVVGAGGTAYEQYF. The CDR3, as DNA: TGCAGCGTTGTGGGGGCAGGAGGAACCGCCTACGAGCAGTACTTC. This chain connects TRBV29-1 to TRBJ2-7; weak D call: TRBD1 (6 bases). The ends were cut back, 4 bases at V and 2 bases at J, with 18 bases in the middle. Germline V gene sequence: CDR1 SQVTM, CDR2 ANQGSEA. This CDR3 comprises 15 residues.